This TCR beta chain was sequenced during a study of prognosis after radiotherapy for stage I lung cancer. Study in general: In about 15 patients the disease was a newly diagnosed primary stage I lung tumor, whereas about 5 had oligometastatic NSCLC following surgical resection of the primary tumor.

By two-round multiplex PCR, the TCR beta CDR3 was amplified from genomic DNA. Primers were specific to each TRBV and TRBJ gene in first-round PCR. TCRdb recomputed calls from the multiplex PCR reads with MiXCR, one row per CDR3 protein. The repertoire holds some 35,000 distinct CDR3 sequences, more than 30% seen once, with less than 30% in the top ten. V was shortened by 3 bases and J by 6 bases, with 12 bases between the two germline ends. CDR1 and CDR2 (germline): DFQATT, SNEGSKA (reference sequence). CDR3 length: 14 amino acids. The study's findings and limits: Some patients went on to develop distant metastases. Their Shannon entropy after stereotactic body radiation therapy was lower, and its change from baseline was also lower. In patients with versus without metastases, TRBV and TRBJ gene usage reportedly differed.

The sample holds many counts of this clonotype. Antigen unknown. The source of this sequence is a donor over 45 with non-small cell lung cancer. This specimen consisted of PBMCs, obtained before or after stereotactic body radiation therapy (not recorded which). The J gene is TRBJ1-6, the V gene TRBV20-1; TRBD1 is a possible D gene (5 bases). CDR3 in amino acids: CSASRATANSPLHF. CDR3 bases: TGCAGTGCTAGTAGGGCGACAGCTAATTCACCCCTCCACTTT.